This T cell receptor (beta chain) was recovered during a study of blood T cell repertoires in COVID-19. Looking at the study overall: Sources were T cells, B-cell-depleted T cells, or PBMCs; the material itself was cDNA or gDNA.

CDR3 size: 15 residues. Germline values: CDR1 SGHTA, CDR2 FQGTGA. After removal of 7 bases from V and 1 base from J, the junction contained 6 bases not matched to a gene. Original analysis: Estimation of nucleated cell counts was performed using reference gene primer amplification. Libraries were prepared by immunoSEQ multiplex PCR; TCRdb keeps only in-frame clonotypes and omits some of them. V and J calls and clone size are copied from that table; D and trimming were computed from the DNA. The data show about 210,000 clones, approximately 86% seen once. The sequence derives from a man between 18 and 35 years old with active or convalescent COVID-19. The sample taken for sequencing was peripheral blood. The chain has TRBV7-3 and TRBJ2-7, with TRBD2 identical over 11 bases. The CDR3 DNA reads as TGTGCCAGCAACCTGGGACTAGCGGCTTCCTACGAGCAGTACTTC. It codes for CASNLGLAASYEQYF.